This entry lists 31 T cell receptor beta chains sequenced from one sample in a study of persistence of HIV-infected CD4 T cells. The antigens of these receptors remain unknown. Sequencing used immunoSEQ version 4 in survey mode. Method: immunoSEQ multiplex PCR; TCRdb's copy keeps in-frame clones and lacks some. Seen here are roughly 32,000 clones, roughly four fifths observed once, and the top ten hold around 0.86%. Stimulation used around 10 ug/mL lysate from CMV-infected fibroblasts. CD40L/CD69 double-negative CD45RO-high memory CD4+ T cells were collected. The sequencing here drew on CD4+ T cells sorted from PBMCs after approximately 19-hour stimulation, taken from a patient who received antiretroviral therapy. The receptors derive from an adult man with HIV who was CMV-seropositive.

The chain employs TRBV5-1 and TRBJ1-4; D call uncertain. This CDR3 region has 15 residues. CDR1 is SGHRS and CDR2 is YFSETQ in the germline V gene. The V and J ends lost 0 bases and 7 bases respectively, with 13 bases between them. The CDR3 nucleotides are TGCGCCAGCAGCTTGGACGGCAGACGATCTGAAAAACTGTTTTTT. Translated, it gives CASSLDGRRSEKLFF.

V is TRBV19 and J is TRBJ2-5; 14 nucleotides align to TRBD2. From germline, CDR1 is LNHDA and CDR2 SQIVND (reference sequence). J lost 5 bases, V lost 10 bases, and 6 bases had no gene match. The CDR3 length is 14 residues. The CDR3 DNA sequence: TGTGCCACTCAGACTAGCGGGGGGGCGGAGACCCAGTACTTC. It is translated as CATQTSGGAETQYF.

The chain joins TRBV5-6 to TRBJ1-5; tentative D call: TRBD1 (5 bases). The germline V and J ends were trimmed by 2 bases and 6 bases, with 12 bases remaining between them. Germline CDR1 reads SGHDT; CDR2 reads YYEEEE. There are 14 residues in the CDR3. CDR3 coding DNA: TGTGCCAGCAGCTTAAGGGGTCTTGGTCAGCCCCAGCATTTT. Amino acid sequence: CASSLRGLGQPQHF.

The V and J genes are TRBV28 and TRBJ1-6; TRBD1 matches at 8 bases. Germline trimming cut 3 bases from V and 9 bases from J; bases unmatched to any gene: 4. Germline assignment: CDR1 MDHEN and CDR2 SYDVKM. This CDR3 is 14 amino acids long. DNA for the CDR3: TGTGCCAGCAGTTTCCGCAGGGGGCTTTCACCCCTCCACTTT. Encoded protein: CASSFRRGLSPLHF.

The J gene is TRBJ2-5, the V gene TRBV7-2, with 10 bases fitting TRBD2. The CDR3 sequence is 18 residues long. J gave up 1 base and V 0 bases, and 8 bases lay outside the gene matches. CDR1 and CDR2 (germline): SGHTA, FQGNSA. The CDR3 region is CASSLAPSGGPIQETQYF. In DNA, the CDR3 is TGTGCCAGCAGCTTAGCGCCTAGCGGGGGACCTATCCAAGAGACCCAGTACTTC.

The CDR3 loop reads CASSYFGSGANVLTF. The CDR3 bases are TGTGCCAGCAGTTATTTTGGCTCTGGGGCCAACGTCCTGACTTTC. The rearrangement links TRBV6-5 to TRBJ2-6; D is unresolved. CDR1 and CDR2 from the germline V gene are MNHEY and SVGAGI. Between the trimmed V and J ends, which lost 3 bases and 0 bases, there was a span of 6 bases. This CDR3 spans 15 amino acids.

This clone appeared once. The CDR3 loop reads CAIRGGLPYNEQFF. CDR3 DNA sequence: TGTGCCATCAGGGGGGGACTCCCATACAATGAGCAGTTCTTC. V usage is TRBV10-3 and J usage is TRBJ2-1; D is perhaps TRBD2 (6 bases). CDR1 is ENHRY, CDR2 SYGVKD, per germline. V lost 6 bases, J lost 4 bases, and 13 bases lay in between. CDR3 size: 14 residues.

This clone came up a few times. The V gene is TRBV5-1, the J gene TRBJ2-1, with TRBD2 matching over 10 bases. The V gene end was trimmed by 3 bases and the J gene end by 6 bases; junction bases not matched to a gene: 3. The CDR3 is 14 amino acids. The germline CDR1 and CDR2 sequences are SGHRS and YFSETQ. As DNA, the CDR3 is TGCGCCAGCAGCTCGAGCGGGGGGGCCAATGAGCAGTTCTTC. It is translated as CASSSSGGANEQFF.

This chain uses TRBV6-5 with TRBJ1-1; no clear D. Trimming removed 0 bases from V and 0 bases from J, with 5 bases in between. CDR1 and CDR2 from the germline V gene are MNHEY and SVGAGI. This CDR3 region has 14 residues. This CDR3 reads CASSYSHMNTEAFF. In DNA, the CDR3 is TGTGCCAGCAGTTACTCCCACATGAACACTGAAGCTTTCTTT.

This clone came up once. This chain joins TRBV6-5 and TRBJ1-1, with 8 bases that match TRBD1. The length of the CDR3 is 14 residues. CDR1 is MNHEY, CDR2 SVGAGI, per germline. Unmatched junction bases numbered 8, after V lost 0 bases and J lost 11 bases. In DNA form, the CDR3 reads TGTGCCAGCAGTTACTCACAGGGGGGCAAGATGGCTTTCTTT. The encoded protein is CASSYSQGGKMAFF.

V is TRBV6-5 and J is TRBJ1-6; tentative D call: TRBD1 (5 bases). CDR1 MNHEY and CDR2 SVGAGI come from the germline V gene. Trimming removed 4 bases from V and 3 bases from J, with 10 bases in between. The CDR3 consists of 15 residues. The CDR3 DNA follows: TGTGCCAGCAGTTTAACAGGTCTCTATAATTCACCCCTCCACTTT. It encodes CASSLTGLYNSPLHF.

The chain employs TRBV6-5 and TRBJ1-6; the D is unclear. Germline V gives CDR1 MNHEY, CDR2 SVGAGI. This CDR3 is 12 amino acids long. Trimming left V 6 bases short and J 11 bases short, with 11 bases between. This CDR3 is CASSNRSPPLHF. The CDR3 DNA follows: TGTGCCAGCAGCAACAGAAGCCCACCCCTCCACTTT.

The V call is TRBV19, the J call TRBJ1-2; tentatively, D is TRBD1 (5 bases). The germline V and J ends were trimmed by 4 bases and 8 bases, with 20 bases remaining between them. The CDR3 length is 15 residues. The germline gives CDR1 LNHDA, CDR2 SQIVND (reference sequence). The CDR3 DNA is TGTGCCAGTAGTACTGGAGGGGAGGGGAGGGGAGGCTACACCTTC. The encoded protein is CASSTGGEGRGGYTF.

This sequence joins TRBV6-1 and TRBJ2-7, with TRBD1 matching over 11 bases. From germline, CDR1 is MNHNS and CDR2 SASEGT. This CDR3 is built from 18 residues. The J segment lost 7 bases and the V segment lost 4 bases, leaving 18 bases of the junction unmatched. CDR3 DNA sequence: TGTGCCAGCAGTGCTTTCTACAACTCCGGGACAGGGGGTAGGGAGCAGTACTTC. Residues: CASSAFYNSGTGGREQYF.

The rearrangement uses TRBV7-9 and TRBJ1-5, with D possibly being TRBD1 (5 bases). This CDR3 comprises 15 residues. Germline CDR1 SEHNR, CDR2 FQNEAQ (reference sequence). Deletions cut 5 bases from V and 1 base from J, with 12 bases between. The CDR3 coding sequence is TGTGCCAGCAGCCCGGGAGGGGCGAGCAATCAGCCCCAGCATTTT. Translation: CASSPGGASNQPQHF. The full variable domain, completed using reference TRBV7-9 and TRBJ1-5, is DTGVSQNPRHKITKRGQNVTFRCDPISEHNRLYWYRQTLGQGPEFLTYFQNEAQLEKSRLLSDRFSAERPKGSFSTLEIQRTEQGDSAMYLCASSPGGASNQPQHFGDGTRLSIL.

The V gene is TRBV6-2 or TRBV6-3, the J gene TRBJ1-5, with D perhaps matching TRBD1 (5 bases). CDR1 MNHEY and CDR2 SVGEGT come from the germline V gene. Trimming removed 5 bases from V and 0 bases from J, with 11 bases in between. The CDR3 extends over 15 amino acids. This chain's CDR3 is CASSPEGLSNQPQHF. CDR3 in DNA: TGTGCCAGCAGTCCGGAGGGGCTTAGCAATCAGCCCCAGCATTTT.

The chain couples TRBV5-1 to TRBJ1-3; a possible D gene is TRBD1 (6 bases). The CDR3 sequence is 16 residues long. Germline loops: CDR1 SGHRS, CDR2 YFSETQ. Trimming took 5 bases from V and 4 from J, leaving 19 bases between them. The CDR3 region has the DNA TGCGCCAGCAGTCCGGGACACCAGTTGGGCGGAAACACCATATATTTT. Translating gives CASSPGHQLGGNTIYF.

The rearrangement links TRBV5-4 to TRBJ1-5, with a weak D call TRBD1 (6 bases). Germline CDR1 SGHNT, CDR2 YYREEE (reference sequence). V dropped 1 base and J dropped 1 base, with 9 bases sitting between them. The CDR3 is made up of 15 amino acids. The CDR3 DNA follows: TGTGCCAGCAGCTTGAAGGGGGGCAGCAATCAGCCCCAGCATTTT. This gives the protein CASSLKGGSNQPQHF.

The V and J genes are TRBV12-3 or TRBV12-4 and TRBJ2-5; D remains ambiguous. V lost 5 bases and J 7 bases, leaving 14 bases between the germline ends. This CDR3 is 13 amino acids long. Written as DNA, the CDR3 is TGTGCCAGCAGTCAAAACCGATGGGGGACCCAGTACTTC. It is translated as CASSQNRWGTQYF.

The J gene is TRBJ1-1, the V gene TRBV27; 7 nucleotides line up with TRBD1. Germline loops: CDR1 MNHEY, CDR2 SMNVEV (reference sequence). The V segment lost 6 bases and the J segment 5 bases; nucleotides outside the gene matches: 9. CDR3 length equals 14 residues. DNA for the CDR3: TGTGCCAGCAGACGACAGGGTCCGAGGACTGAAGCTTTCTTT. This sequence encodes CASRRQGPRTEAFF.

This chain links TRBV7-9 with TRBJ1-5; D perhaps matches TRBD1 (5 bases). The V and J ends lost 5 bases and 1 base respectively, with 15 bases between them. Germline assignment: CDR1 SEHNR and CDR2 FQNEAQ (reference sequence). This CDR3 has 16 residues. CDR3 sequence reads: CASSRGGMRSNQPQHF. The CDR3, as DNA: TGTGCCAGCAGCCGCGGGGGGATGAGAAGCAATCAGCCCCAGCATTTT. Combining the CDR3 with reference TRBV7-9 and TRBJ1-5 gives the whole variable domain DTGVSQNPRHKITKRGQNVTFRCDPISEHNRLYWYRQTLGQGPEFLTYFQNEAQLEKSRLLSDRFSAERPKGSFSTLEIQRTEQGDSAMYLCASSRGGMRSNQPQHFGDGTRLSIL.

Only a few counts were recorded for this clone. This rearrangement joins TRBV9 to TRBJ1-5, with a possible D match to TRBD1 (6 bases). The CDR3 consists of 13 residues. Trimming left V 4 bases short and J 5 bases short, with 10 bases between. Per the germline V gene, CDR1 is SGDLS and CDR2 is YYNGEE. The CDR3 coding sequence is TGTGCCAGCAGCACCCGGACAGATCAGCCCCAGCATTTT. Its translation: CASSTRTDQPQHF.

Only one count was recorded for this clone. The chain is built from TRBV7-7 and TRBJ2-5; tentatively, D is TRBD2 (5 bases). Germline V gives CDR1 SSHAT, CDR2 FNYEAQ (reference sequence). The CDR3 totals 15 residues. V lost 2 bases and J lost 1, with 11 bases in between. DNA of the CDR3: TGTGCCAGCAGCTTAACGGGGAACCTCCAAGAGACCCAGTACTTC. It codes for CASSLTGNLQETQYF.

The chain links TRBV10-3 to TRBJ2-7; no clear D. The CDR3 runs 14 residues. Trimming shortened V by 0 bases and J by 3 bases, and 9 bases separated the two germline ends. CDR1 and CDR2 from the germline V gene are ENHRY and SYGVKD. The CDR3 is CAISESIGIYEQYF. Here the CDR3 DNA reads TGTGCCATCAGTGAGTCAATAGGGATCTACGAGCAGTACTTC.

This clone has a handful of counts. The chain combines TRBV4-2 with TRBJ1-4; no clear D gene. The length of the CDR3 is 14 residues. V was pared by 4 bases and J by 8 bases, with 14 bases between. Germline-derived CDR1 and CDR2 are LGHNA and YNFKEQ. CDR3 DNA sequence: TGTGCCAGCAGCCTAGACCGGGCCGGGGAAAAACTGTTTTTT. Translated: CASSLDRAGEKLFF.

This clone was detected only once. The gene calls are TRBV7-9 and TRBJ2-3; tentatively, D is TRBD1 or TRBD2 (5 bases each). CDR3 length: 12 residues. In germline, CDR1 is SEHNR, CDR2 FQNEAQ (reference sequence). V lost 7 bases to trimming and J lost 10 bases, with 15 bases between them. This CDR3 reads CASTEGPSAQYF. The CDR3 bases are TGTGCCAGCACCGAGGGACCCAGCGCGCAGTATTTT.

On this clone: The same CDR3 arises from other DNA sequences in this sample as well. The CDR3 nucleotides read TGTGCCAGCAGCCGGGGGCAGCAAGAGACCCAGTACTTC. Its protein product is CASSRGQQETQYF. This chain uses TRBV6-5 with TRBJ2-5; TRBD1 or TRBD2 may be the D gene (6 bases each). CDR1 MNHEY and CDR2 SVGAGI come from the germline V gene. V was shortened by 6 bases and J by 2 bases, with 10 bases between the two germline ends. CDR3 length: 13 amino acids.

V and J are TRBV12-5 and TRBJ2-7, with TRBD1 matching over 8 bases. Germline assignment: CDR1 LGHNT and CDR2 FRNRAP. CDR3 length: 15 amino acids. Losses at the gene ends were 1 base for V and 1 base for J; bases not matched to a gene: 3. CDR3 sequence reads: CASGLDRQGSYEQYF. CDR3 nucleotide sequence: TGTGCTAGTGGTTTGGACAGACAGGGGTCCTACGAGCAGTACTTC.

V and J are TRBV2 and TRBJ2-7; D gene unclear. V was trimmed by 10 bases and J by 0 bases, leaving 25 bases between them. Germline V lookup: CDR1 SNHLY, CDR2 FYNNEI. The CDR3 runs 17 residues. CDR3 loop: CATSLSHPTLSSYEQYF. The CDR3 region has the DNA TGTGCCACCAGCCTCTCGCACCCGACCCTATCCTCCTACGAGCAGTACTTC.

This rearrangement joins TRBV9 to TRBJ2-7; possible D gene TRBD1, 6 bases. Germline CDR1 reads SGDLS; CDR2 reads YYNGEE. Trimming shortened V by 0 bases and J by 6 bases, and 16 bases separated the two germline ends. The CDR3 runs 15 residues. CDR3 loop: CASSVGGGGVFEQYF. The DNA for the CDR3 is TGTGCCAGCAGCGTAGGAGGGGGTGGGGTGTTCGAGCAGTACTTC.

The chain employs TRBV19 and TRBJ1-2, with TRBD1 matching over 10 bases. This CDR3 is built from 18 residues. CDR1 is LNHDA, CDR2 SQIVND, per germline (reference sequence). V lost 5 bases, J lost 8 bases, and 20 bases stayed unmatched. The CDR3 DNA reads TGTGCCAGTAGTCTAAGACAGGGGGCGAGAGGGAGAGGCGGCGGCTACACCTTC. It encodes CASSLRQGARGRGGGYTF.